A single TCR beta chain is shown here with its context. Its antigen is still unknown. A junction boundary mismatches the germline segment, possibly from a read error. This sample was taken from a study of post-analysis software for immune sequencing data (dated by TCRdb to about 2015). At the level of the whole study: Disease courses on record covered relapsing-remitting, secondary progressive and progressive-relapsing multiple sclerosis, though some patients had no subtype annotation. A subset of samples was prepared in parallel using single-end sample barcoding, then pooled and co-amplified after Illumina adapter ligation. The multiple sclerosis patient repertoires were compared with some twelve previously published healthy control repertoires from donors aged about 6 to 26 years. Paper-wide results and their limitations: Significantly higher frequencies in patients than in controls were found for several TRBV segments, including TRBV5-6, TRBV5-1 and TRBV20-1. Normalized Chao1 diversity was significantly lower in multiple sclerosis patients than controls, suggesting substantial peripheral T-cell clonal expansion. Strong co-clustering of samples prepared in the same batch was shown by direct clustering with F measure, prompting a batch-effect correction. The multiple sclerosis patient group was slightly younger than the control group.

From a lookup of the germline V gene, CDR1 and CDR2 are LGHNA and YNFKEQ. Inclusive of the bounding cysteine and phenylalanine, the CDR3 is 16 residues long. The kept DNA is CDR3 alone, 48 bases in frame from the first base. To demonstrate the VDJtools post-analysis software, TCR beta repertoires were profiled from the peripheral blood of some 12 young patients with multiple sclerosis. Multiple sclerosis patients were children and adolescents aged 6 to 15 years. Library method: PCR. For sequencing, an Illumina HiSeq 2500 was employed. Unique molecular identifiers were incorporated into TCR beta cDNA libraries to reduce PCR and sequencing biases. Per 1 to 10 million input T cells, roughly 500,000 cDNA molecules were obtained, such that each molecule approximated one T cell. The patient libraries were prepared and sequenced with the same protocol used for the earlier healthy control dataset. Within a given batch, samples were prepared together, multiplexed and sequenced on the same HiSeq lane. Per the source publication's procedure: Raw barcoded reads were processed with MIGEC, discarding single-read molecular identifier groups before consensus assembly and CDR3 extraction. Clonotype tables were post-analysed with VDJtools, normalizing diversity by down-sampling all datasets to the smallest sample size. To correct batch-related cross-sample contamination, repertoire overlap clustering matched CDR3 amino acid sequences but not nucleotide sequences. TCRdb applied fastp at Q25 and MiXCR to the public reads, then kept only in-frame beta chains. Each entry merges the rows of one CDR3 protein and shows their most common DNA and genes. TCRdb, rather than the study authors, made the V and J calls. The sample yields hundreds of thousands of distinct CDR3 sequences; 59% were counted once. The top ten constitute roughly 12% of the sample.

This clonotype originated in a girl aged 2-10 years with multiple sclerosis. The chain couples TRBV4-2 to TRBJ2-3; 11 bases in between match TRBD2. Specimen: blood. The CDR3 protein sequence reads: CAGSHWASGRRDTQYF. The sequence in DNA is TGTGCCGGCAGCCATTGGGCTAGCGGGAGGCGAGATACGCAGTATTTT.